This TCR beta chain is from a study of a mutant IDH1 vaccine in newly diagnosed glioma. In the study overall: Patients were pretreated with radiotherapy, temozolomide, or both, mostly both. Findings of the study overall: There were vaccine-induced immune responses in 85% to 95% of the patients.

Trimming removed 3 bases at V and 1 base at J, with 10 bases between. The CDR3 is made up of 15 amino acids. In germline, CDR1 is KGHSH, CDR2 LQKENI. The table came from immunoSEQ multiplex PCR; TCRdb's copy has only in-frame clones and leaves some out. The table records some 64,000 clones, roughly 83% of them present only once. The time point here: week 11, during vaccination. Doses of 300 ug of mutant IDH1 20-mer peptide were given with topical imiquimod. This clone has just a few counts. Its matching antigen is unknown. Sequencing was performed on PBMCs, taken from a glioma patient whose treatment included an IDH1 peptide vaccine. The genes are TRBV18 and TRBJ1-3; D unclear. This receptor was obtained from a woman aged 50 to 65 with glioma. CDR3 protein: CASSPTGSSGNTIYF. The CDR3 nucleotides are TGTGCCAGCTCACCCACCGGGAGTTCTGGAAACACCATATATTTT.